One sample yielded the 27 T cell receptor beta chains listed below, sequenced in a study of siplizumab effects on memory and regulatory T cells. Here immunoSEQ multiplex PCR was the method, and the copy in TCRdb shows in-frame clones only, minus some. Of 70,000 or so clones listed, about 90% are singletons. The sequenced material came from Tregs sorted from blood. Every receptor here comes from a human donor in good health.

V usage is TRBV7-3 and J usage is TRBJ2-5, with a possible D match to TRBD1 (6 bases). The ends were cut back, 5 bases at V and 5 bases at J, with 12 bases in the middle. The CDR3 loop spans 13 amino acids. The germline V gene encodes CDR1 SGHTA and CDR2 FQGTGA. CDR3 DNA: TGTGCCAGCAGCATACAGGGCAGGGAGACCCAGTACTTC. This gives the protein CASSIQGRETQYF.

The chain carries TRBV7-6 and TRBJ2-1; D ambiguous. The CDR3 length is 14 residues. V dropped 5 bases and J dropped 4 bases, with 12 bases sitting between them. Germline V gives CDR1 SGHVS, CDR2 FNYEAQ. The CDR3 region has the DNA TGTGCCAGCAGCCCTCTTCCCCCTTACAATGAGCAGTTCTTC. This translates into CASSPLPPYNEQFF. Complete variable domain (other parts from reference TRBV7-6 and TRBJ2-1): GAGVSQSPRYKVTKRGQDVALRCDPISGHVSLYWYRQALGQGPEFLTYFNYEAQQDKSGLPNDRFSAERPEGSISTLTIQRTEQRDSAMYRCASSPLPPYNEQFFGPGTRLTVL.

In the case of this clone: The identical CDR3 is also encoded by other nucleotide sequences in the sample. CDR3 sequence reads: CASSLGGGGETQYF. The CDR3 nucleotides read TGCGCCAGCAGCTTGGGTGGGGGTGGAGAGACCCAGTACTTC. This chain links TRBV5-1 with TRBJ2-5; either TRBD1 or TRBD2 may fit D (5 bases each). V was pared by 0 bases and J by 4 bases, with 10 bases between. Germline V gene sequence: CDR1 SGHRS, CDR2 YFSETQ. CDR3 length equals 14 residues.

V and J are TRBV5-1 and TRBJ2-7, with a possible D match to TRBD2 (5 bases). The CDR3 contains 15 residues. The V gene lost 7 bases and the J gene lost 1 base, with 18 bases spanning the gap. Germline CDR1 SGHRS, CDR2 YFSETQ. The CDR3 reads CASGRLGSASYEQYF. CDR3 coding DNA: TGCGCCAGCGGTCGTTTGGGGAGTGCTTCCTACGAGCAGTACTTC.

The chain uses TRBV6-1 and TRBJ2-7, with TRBD1 matching over 9 bases. Looked up from germline, CDR1 is MNHNS and CDR2 is SASEGT. V lost 4 bases to trimming and J lost 4 bases; unmatched junction nucleotides: 5. The CDR3 spans 14 residues. CDR3 nucleotides: TGTGCCAGCAGTGCAGACAGGGGGGGATACGAGCAGTACTTC. Translated: CASSADRGGYEQYF.

A few counts support this clone. V is TRBV7-2 and J is TRBJ2-7; D is ambiguous. Trimming removed 3 bases at V and 5 bases at J, with 11 bases between. This CDR3 has 13 amino acids. Germline CDR1 is SGHTA and CDR2 is FQGNSA. CDR3 sequence (DNA): TGTGCCAGCAGCTTTAATCCGATTAACGAGCAGTACTTC. As protein: CASSFNPINEQYF. Based on the CDR3 plus reference TRBV7-2 and TRBJ2-7, the full variable domain is GAGVSQSPSNKVTEKGKDVELRCDPISGHTALYWYRQSLGQGLEFLIYFQGNSAPDKSGLPSDRFSAERTGGSVSTLTIQRTQQEDSAVYLCASSFNPINEQYFGPGTRLTVT.

This clone came up once. V gene TRBV11-2 combines with J gene TRBJ1-1; perhaps TRBD1 as D (5 bases). Trimming cost V 0 bases and J 2 bases, with 10 bases left between them. Germline CDR1 reads SGHAT; CDR2 reads FQNNGV. The CDR3 sequence is 15 residues long. The CDR3 region is CASSLDWGINTEAFF. Written as DNA, the CDR3 is TGTGCCAGCAGCTTAGACTGGGGGATAAACACTGAAGCTTTCTTT.

There are many counts of this clone. This rearrangement joins TRBV18 to TRBJ2-7; no clear D. V lost 2 bases, J lost 7 bases, and 12 bases lay in between. The CDR3 runs to 13 residues. Germline assignment: CDR1 KGHSH and CDR2 LQKENI. Written as DNA, the CDR3 is TGTGCCAGCTCACCATCGGCAGGTCGGGAGCAGTACTTC. Residues: CASSPSAGREQYF.

The chain is built from TRBV6-6 and TRBJ1-5, with D possibly matching TRBD1 (6 bases). V was trimmed by 8 bases and J by 4 bases, leaving 12 bases between them. CDR1 MNHNY and CDR2 SVGAGI come from the germline V gene (reference sequence). The CDR3 contains 13 residues. The chain's CDR3 is CASSRTENQPQHF. The CDR3 DNA sequence: TGTGCCAGCTCCCGGACAGAGAATCAGCCCCAGCATTTT.

This sequence joins TRBV6-5 and TRBJ2-5; 14 bases map to TRBD2. Germline trimming cut 6 bases from V and 4 bases from J; bases unmatched to any gene: 4. This CDR3 contains 15 residues. Per germline, CDR1 MNHEY and CDR2 SVGAGI. CDR3 sequence reads: CASRRLAGGPETQYF. In DNA form, the CDR3 reads TGTGCCAGCAGGAGACTAGCGGGAGGGCCAGAGACCCAGTACTTC.

The V gene is TRBV5-1, the J gene TRBJ2-3, with TRBD2 matching over 7 bases. This CDR3 has 16 residues. Germline V lookup: CDR1 SGHRS, CDR2 YFSETQ. J was trimmed by 3 bases and V by 3 bases; bases with no gene match: 10. The CDR3 nucleotides read TGCGCCAGCAGCTATCAAGCGGGACCTGGGACAGATACGCAGTATTTT. This sequence encodes CASSYQAGPGTDTQYF.

The V gene is TRBV29-1, the J gene TRBJ1-2; TRBD1 matches at 7 bases. This CDR3 contains 12 residues. Germline-derived CDR1 and CDR2 are SQVTM and ANQGSEA. Trimming removed 3 bases from V and 3 bases from J; junction bases left unmatched: 1. The CDR3 protein is CSVETGYYGYTF. The CDR3 nucleotides read TGCAGCGTTGAGACAGGGTACTATGGCTACACCTTC.

V gene TRBV14 combines with J gene TRBJ2-5; the D gene is possibly TRBD1 (5 bases). Trimming took off 4 bases at V and 5 bases at J, with 11 bases between the two ends. The V gene's germline CDR1 is SGHDN and CDR2 FVKESK. The CDR3 sequence is 13 residues long. The CDR3 coding sequence is TGTGCCAGCAGCCGGGGCAGGACGGAGACCCAGTACTTC. The encoded protein is CASSRGRTETQYF.

V gene TRBV30 combines with J gene TRBJ2-1; 7 positions match TRBD2. Germline V lookup: CDR1 GTSNPN, CDR2 SVGIG (reference sequence). The CDR3 sequence is 15 residues long. After removal of 4 bases from V and 10 bases from J, the junction contained 16 bases not matched to a gene. The CDR3 reads CAWTNWGGPSSEQFF. DNA for the CDR3: TGTGCCTGGACTAATTGGGGAGGGCCTTCATCCGAGCAGTTCTTC.

This clone was found a few times. J is TRBJ2-2 and V is TRBV5-1, with a tentative D call TRBD1 (6 bases). Germline assignment: CDR1 SGHRS and CDR2 YFSETQ. The CDR3 is 16 amino acids. The V gene lost 2 bases and the J gene lost 3 bases, with 14 bases spanning the gap. The CDR3 spells CASSFRTGWDTGELFF. In DNA form, the CDR3 reads TGCGCCAGCAGCTTCCGAACAGGGTGGGACACCGGGGAGCTGTTTTTT. Together with reference TRBV5-1 and TRBJ2-2, the CDR3 gives the full variable domain: KAGVTQTPRYLIKTRGQQVTLSCSPISGHRSVSWYQQTPGQGLQFLFEYFSETQRNKGNFPGRFSGRQFSNSRSEMNVSTLELGDSALYLCASSFRTGWDTGELFFGEGSRLTVL.

The J gene is TRBJ2-7, the V gene TRBV14, with 7 bases lining up with TRBD1. The junction had 4 bases not matched to a gene; V was cut back by 1 base and J by 4 bases. The CDR3 contains 14 residues. CDR1 is SGHDN, CDR2 FVKESK, per germline. The CDR3 bases are TGTGCCAGCAGCCAAGCCGGGACAGAGTACGAGCAGTACTTC. It codes for CASSQAGTEYEQYF. The full variable domain, rest sourced from reference TRBV14 and TRBJ2-7, is EAGVTQFPSHSVIEKGQTVTLRCDPISGHDNLYWYRRVMGKEIKFLLHFVKESKQDESGMPNNRFLAERTGGTYSTLKVQPAELEDSGVYFCASSQAGTEYEQYFGPGTRLTVT.

This chain links TRBV6-1 with TRBJ1-1; D not resolved. Trimming cost V 1 base and J 11 bases, with 14 bases left between them. The CDR3 runs to 13 residues. From germline, CDR1 is MNHNS and CDR2 SASEGT. CDR3 sequence (DNA): TGTGCCAGCAGTGAAGGGTTATACGGGCCCGCTTTCTTT. It translates to CASSEGLYGPAFF.

The chain uses TRBV5-1 and TRBJ2-5, with D unclear. The CDR3 runs 14 residues. V was clipped by 4 bases and J by 4 bases, with 14 bases between them. From germline, CDR1 is SGHRS and CDR2 YFSETQ. CDR3 DNA sequence: TGCGCCAGCAGCCCGGGCCTACAGAGAGAGACCCAGTACTTC. Translated: CASSPGLQRETQYF.

The table lists this clone with a few counts. The chain recombines TRBV29-1 with TRBJ2-2; 10 positions agree with TRBD1. Germline V gene sequence: CDR1 SQVTM, CDR2 ANQGSEA. CDR3 length: 14 residues. J lost 5 bases, V lost 6 bases, and 6 bases had no gene match. This chain's CDR3 is CSVRDRGGTGELFF. The CDR3 nucleotides read TGCAGCGTAAGGGACAGGGGAGGGACCGGGGAGCTGTTTTTT.

This chain connects TRBV7-2 to TRBJ1-1; D not resolved. The CDR3 contains 14 residues. Per germline, CDR1 SGHTA and CDR2 FQGNSA. V was cut by 2 bases and J by 0 bases, with 7 bases left in between. CDR3 DNA: TGTGCCAGCAGCTTACGATTAGTGAACACTGAAGCTTTCTTT. Its protein product is CASSLRLVNTEAFF. Supplemented by reference TRBV7-2 and TRBJ1-1, the full variable domain reads GAGVSQSPSNKVTEKGKDVELRCDPISGHTALYWYRQSLGQGLEFLIYFQGNSAPDKSGLPSDRFSAERTGGSVSTLTIQRTQQEDSAVYLCASSLRLVNTEAFFGQGTRLTVV.

The rearrangement joins TRBV28 to TRBJ1-1, with D maybe TRBD1 (6 bases). Germline CDR1 reads MDHEN; CDR2 reads SYDVKM. CDR3 length: 14 residues. V dropped 6 bases and J dropped 0 bases, with 11 bases sitting between them. The CDR3 DNA is TGTGCCAGCAGCACCGGACAGATGAACACTGAAGCTTTCTTT. It encodes CASSTGQMNTEAFF.

The rearrangement joins TRBV7-9 to TRBJ2-1; D gene unclear. V lost 5 bases to trimming and J lost 3 bases, with 11 bases between them. Germline V gene lookup returns CDR1 SEHNR and CDR2 FQNEAQ (reference sequence). This CDR3 has 14 residues. CDR3 DNA: TGTGCCAGCAGCCCATTTTGGGGCTACAATGAGCAGTTCTTC. Protein: CASSPFWGYNEQFF.

The V gene is TRBV19, the J gene TRBJ2-5; 8 bases fit TRBD1. This CDR3 has 15 amino acids. The V gene's germline CDR1 is LNHDA and CDR2 SQIVND (reference sequence). V was pared by 4 bases and J by 4 bases, with 8 bases of the junction left unmatched. The CDR3 protein is CASSKDRVGGETQYF. In DNA form, the CDR3 reads TGTGCCAGTAGTAAGGACAGGGTTGGAGGAGAGACCCAGTACTTC.

This rearrangement joins TRBV5-1 to TRBJ2-6, with TRBD2 as a possible D gene (6 bases). Germline V lookup: CDR1 SGHRS, CDR2 YFSETQ. V was clipped by 4 bases and J by 1 base, with 21 bases between them. The CDR3 has 19 amino acids. The CDR3 nucleotides are TGCGCCAGCAGCCCCCGGGACTTAGGGATTTTATCTGGGGCCAACGTCCTGACTTTC. Translated, it gives CASSPRDLGILSGANVLTF.

CDR3 protein: CASSPHGLGSPLHF. The CDR3 region has the DNA TGTGCCAGCAGCCCCCACGGTCTGGGGTCACCCCTCCACTTT. The chain joins TRBV27 to TRBJ1-6, with no clear D. V was trimmed by 6 bases and J by 10 bases, leaving 16 bases between them. The germline V gene has CDR1 MNHEY and CDR2 SMNVEV (reference sequence). This CDR3 has 14 residues.

This clone showed up just once. The J gene is TRBJ2-1, the V gene TRBV7-3, with 8 bases that match TRBD2. The junction had 2 bases not matched to a gene; V was cut back by 1 base and J by 3 bases. CDR3 length: 15 amino acids. The germline CDR1 and CDR2 sequences are SGHTA and FQGTGA. The DNA for the CDR3 is TGTGCCAGCAGCTTAAGTCTAGCGGGCTACAATGAGCAGTTCTTC. Protein: CASSLSLAGYNEQFF.

The chain recombines TRBV6-1 with TRBJ2-6, with no clear D. The ends were cut back, 6 bases at V and 2 bases at J, with 11 bases in the middle. The CDR3 length is 15 residues. Per germline, CDR1 MNHNS and CDR2 SASEGT. This CDR3 reads CASRLRRAGANVLTF. The DNA of the CDR3 is TGTGCCAGCAGACTAAGACGCGCTGGGGCCAACGTCCTGACTTTC.